This T cell receptor (beta chain) was found in a study of metastatic and nonmetastatic thyroid tumors. Study background: Repertoire comparison spanned blood and tumor or nodule tissue of malignant and benign thyroid patients. Study-wide results and limits: When malignant thyroid tumors were compared with benign nodules, TCR beta diversity was reportedly significantly higher in the malignant tumors. This held in both blood and tumor samples.

This clone was observed at least ten times. Its cognate antigen is unknown. Trimming left V 6 bases short and J 5 bases short, with 10 bases between. Germline loops: CDR1 SGHTA, CDR2 FQGNSA. This CDR3 comprises 13 residues. Not a single patient had been given any form of treatment at any point before undergoing thyroid surgery. As originally analysed: In papillary thyroid cancer, a distant-metastasis classifier was built using CDR3 differences across clinicopathological groups. TCRdb reanalyzed the PCR reads with MiXCR. TCRdb, not the authors, supplied the V and J calls. The repertoire holds roughly 30,000 clones, with around 25% as singletons.

This sequence originates from a female donor with papillary thyroid cancer or a benign thyroid nodule (not recorded which). Some clones in this sample may be carry-over from other donors' samples. Material: blood. The rearrangement links TRBV7-2 to TRBJ2-2; D not certain. CDR3: CASSTKSTGELFF. CDR3 nucleotides: TGTGCCAGCAGTACGAAAAGTACCGGGGAGCTGTTTTTT. Filled out from reference TRBV7-2 and TRBJ2-2, the complete variable domain reads GAGVSQSPSNKVTEKGKDVELRCDPISGHTALYWYRQSLGQGLEFLIYFQGNSAPDKSGLPSDRFSAERTGGSVSTLTIQRTQQEDSAVYLCASSTKSTGELFFGEGSRLTVL.